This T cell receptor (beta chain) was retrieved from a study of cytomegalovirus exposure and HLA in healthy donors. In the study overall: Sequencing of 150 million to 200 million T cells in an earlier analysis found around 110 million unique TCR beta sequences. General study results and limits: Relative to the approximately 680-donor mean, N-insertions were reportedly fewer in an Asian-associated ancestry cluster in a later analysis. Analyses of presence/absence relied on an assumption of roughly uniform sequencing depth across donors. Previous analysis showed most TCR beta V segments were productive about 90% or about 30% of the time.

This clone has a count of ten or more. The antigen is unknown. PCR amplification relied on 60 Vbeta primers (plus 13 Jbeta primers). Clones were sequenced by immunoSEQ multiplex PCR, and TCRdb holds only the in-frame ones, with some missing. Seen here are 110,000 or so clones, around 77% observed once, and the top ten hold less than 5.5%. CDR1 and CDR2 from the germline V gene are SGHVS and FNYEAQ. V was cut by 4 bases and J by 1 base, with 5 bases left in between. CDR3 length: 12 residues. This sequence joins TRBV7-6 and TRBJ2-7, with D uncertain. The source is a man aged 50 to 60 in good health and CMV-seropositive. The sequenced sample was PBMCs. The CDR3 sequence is CASSSRSYEQYF. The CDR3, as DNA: TGTGCCAGCAGCTCCAGGTCCTACGAGCAGTACTTC.